This T cell receptor (beta chain) was observed in a study of T cell responses to AZD1222 COVID-19 vaccine. Analysis merged second doses at about 4 or about 12 weeks. This clone was seen more than once but under ten times. The ends were cut back, 1 base at V and 8 bases at J, with 14 bases in the middle. The CDR3 extends over 14 amino acids. Per the germline V gene, CDR1 is SGHDT and CDR2 is YYEEEE. Assay used: immunoSEQ multiplex PCR; TCRdb lists only in-frame clones, some missing. The data hold more than 20,000 clones, with about nine tenths observed a single time. This TCR came from an adult who received the AZD1222 COVID-19 vaccine. The specimen comprised peripheral blood, sampled 28 days after the second AZD1222 dose. V usage is TRBV5-6 and J usage is TRBJ2-3; no clear D. CDR3 coding DNA: TGTGCCAGCAGCTTGTATCTATCTCCGGCTACGCAGTATTTT. It yields the protein CASSLYLSPATQYF.